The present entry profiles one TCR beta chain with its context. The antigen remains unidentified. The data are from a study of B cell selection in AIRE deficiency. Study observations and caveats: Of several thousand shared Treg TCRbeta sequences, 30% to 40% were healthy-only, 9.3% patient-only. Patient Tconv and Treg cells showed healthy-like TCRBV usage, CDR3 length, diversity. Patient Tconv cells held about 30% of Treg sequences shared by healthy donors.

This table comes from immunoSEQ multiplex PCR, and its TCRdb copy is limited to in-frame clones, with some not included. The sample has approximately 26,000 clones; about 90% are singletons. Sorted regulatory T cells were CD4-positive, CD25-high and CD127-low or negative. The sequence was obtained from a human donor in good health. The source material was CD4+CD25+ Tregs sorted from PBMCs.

CDR3 residues: CASSIESPRGNSPLHF. The CDR3 coding sequence is TGTGCCAGTAGTATAGAGTCACCGAGGGGTAATTCACCCCTCCACTTT. The rearrangement links TRBV19 to TRBJ1-6, with D perhaps matching TRBD1 (5 bases). V lost 0 bases to trimming and J lost 6 bases, with 12 bases between them. CDR1 and CDR2 from the germline V gene are LNHDA and SQIVND (reference sequence). The CDR3 totals 16 residues.